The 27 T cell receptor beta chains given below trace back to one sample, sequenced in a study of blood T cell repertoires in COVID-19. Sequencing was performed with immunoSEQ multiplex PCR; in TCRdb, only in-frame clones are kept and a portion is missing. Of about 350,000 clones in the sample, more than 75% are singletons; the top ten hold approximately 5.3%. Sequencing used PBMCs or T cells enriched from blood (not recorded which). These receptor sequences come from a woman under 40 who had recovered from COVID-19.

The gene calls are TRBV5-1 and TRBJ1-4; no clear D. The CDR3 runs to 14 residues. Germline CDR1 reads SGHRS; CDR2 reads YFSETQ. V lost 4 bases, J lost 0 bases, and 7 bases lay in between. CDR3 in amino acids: CASSQETTNEKLFF. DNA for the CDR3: TGCGCCAGCAGCCAAGAGACAACTAATGAAAAACTGTTTTTT.

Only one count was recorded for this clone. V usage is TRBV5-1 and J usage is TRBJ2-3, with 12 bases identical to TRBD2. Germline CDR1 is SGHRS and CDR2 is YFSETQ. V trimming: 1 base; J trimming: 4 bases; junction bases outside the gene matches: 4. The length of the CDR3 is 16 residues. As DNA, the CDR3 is TGCGCCAGCAGCTTGACTAGCGGGGGGTTAGCAGATACGCAGTATTTT. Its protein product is CASSLTSGGLADTQYF. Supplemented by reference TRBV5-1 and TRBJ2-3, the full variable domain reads KAGVTQTPRYLIKTRGQQVTLSCSPISGHRSVSWYQQTPGQGLQFLFEYFSETQRNKGNFPGRFSGRQFSNSRSEMNVSTLELGDSALYLCASSLTSGGLADTQYFGPGTRLTVL.

CDR3 sequence: CASSSAWTGGGYTF. In nucleotides, the CDR3 is TGTGCCAGCAGTTCAGCCTGGACAGGGGGTGGCTACACCTTC. V usage is TRBV6-5 and J usage is TRBJ1-2; 10 nucleotides line up with TRBD1. V lost 4 bases, J lost 7 bases, and 6 bases stayed unmatched. From germline, CDR1 is MNHEY and CDR2 SVGAGI. This CDR3 region has 14 residues.

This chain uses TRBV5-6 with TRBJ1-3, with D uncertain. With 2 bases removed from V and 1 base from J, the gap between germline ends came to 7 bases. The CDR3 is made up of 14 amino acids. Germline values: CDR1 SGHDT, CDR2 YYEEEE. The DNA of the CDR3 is TGTGCCAGCAGCTTAGTCGGGTCTGGAAACACCATATATTTT. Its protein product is CASSLVGSGNTIYF.

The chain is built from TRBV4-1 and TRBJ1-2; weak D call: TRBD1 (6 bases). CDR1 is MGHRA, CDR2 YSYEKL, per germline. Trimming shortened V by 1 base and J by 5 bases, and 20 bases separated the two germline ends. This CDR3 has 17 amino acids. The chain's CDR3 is CASSQGLRGARRYGYTF. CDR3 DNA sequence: TGCGCCAGCAGCCAAGGGCTACGGGGGGCTAGGAGGTATGGCTACACCTTC.

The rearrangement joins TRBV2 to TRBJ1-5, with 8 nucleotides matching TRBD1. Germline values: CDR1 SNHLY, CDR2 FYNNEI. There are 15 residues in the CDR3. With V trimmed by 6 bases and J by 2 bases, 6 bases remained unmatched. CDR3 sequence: CASRGQGEGNQPQHF. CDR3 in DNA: TGTGCCAGCAGAGGACAGGGCGAGGGCAATCAGCCCCAGCATTTT.

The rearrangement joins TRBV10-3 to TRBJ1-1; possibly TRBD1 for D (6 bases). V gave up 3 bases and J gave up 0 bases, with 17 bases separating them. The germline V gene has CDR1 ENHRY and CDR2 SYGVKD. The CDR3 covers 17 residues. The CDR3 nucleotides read TGTGCCATCAGTGAAGGGGGAAAGACAGATATGAACACTGAAGCTTTCTTT. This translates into CAISEGGKTDMNTEAFF.

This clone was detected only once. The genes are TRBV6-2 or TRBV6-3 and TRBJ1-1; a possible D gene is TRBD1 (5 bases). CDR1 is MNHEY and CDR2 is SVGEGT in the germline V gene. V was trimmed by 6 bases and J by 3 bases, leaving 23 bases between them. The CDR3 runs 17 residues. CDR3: CASSSPRRGTRDTEAFF. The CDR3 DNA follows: TGTGCCAGCAGCTCACCCCGACGGGGGACCCGGGACACTGAAGCTTTCTTT.

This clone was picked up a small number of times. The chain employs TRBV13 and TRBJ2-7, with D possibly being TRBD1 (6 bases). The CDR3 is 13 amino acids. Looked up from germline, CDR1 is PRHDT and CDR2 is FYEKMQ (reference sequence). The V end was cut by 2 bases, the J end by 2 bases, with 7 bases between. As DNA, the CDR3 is TGTGCCAGCAGCTTAAGACAGGCCTACGAGCAGTACTTC. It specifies CASSLRQAYEQYF.

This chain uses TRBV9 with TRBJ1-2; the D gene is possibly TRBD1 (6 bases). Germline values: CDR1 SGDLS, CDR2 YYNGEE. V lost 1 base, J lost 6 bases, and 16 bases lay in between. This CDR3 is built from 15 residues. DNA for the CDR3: TGTGCCAGCAGCGTAAGAGCAGGGGCGTGGGATGGCTACACCTTC. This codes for CASSVRAGAWDGYTF.

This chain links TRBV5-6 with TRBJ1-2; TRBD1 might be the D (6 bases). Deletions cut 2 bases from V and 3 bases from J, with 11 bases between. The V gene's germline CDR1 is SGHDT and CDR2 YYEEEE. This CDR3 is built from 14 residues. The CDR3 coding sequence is TGTGCCAGCAGCTTAACAGGGAGTCACTATGGCTACACCTTC. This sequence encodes CASSLTGSHYGYTF.

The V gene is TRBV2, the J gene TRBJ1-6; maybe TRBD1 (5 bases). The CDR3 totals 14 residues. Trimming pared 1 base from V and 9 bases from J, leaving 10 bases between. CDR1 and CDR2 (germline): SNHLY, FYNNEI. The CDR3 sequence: CASSEGGPTSPLHF. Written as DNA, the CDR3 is TGTGCCAGCAGTGAAGGGGGCCCTACTTCACCCCTCCACTTT.

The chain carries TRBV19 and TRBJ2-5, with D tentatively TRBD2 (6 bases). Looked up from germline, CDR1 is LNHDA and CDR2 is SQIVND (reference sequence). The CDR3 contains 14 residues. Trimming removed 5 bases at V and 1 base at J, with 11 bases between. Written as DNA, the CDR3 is TGTGCCAGTAGTCCCAGCGGGCCCCAAGAGACCCAGTACTTC. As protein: CASSPSGPQETQYF.

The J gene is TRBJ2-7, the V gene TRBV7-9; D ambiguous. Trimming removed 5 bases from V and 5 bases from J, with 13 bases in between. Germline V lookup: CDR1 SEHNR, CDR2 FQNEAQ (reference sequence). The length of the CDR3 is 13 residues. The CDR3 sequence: CASSPYSIDEQYF. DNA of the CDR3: TGTGCCAGCAGCCCATACTCAATCGACGAGCAGTACTTC.

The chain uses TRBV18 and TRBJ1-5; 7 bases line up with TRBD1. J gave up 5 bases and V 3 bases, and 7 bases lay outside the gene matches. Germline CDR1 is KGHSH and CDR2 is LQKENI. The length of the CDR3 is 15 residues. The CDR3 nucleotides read TGTGCCAGCTCACCTAACCCAGGGGGAGATCAGCCCCAGCATTTT. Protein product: CASSPNPGGDQPQHF.

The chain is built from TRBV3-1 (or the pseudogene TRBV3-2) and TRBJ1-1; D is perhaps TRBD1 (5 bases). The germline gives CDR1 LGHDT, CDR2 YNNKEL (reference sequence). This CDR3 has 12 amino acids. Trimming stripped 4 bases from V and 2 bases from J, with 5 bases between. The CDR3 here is CASSRTNTEAFF. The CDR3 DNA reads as TGTGCCAGCAGCCGGACAAACACTGAAGCTTTCTTT.

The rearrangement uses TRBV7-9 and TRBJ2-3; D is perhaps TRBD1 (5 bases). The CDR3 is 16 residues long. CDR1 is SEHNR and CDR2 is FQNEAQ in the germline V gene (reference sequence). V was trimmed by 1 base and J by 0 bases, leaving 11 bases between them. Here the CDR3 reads CASSLGGRVSTDTQYF. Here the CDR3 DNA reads TGTGCCAGCAGCTTAGGGGGCAGGGTCAGCACAGATACGCAGTATTTT.

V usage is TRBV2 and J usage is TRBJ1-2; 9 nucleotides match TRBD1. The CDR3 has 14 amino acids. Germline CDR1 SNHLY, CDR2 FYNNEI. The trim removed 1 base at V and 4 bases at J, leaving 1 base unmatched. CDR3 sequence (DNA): TGTGCCAGCAGTGAAGACAGGGGGCCCTATGGCTACACCTTC. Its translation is CASSEDRGPYGYTF.

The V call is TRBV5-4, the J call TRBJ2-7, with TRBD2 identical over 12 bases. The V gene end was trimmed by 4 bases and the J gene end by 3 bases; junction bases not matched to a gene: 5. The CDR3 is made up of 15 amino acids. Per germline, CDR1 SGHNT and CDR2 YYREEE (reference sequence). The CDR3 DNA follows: TGTGCCAGCAGCCATAAGACTAGCGGGAGCTACGAGCAGTACTTC. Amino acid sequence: CASSHKTSGSYEQYF.

In nucleotides, the CDR3 is TGTGCCAGCATCCTCCCCTGGGGGGGCCAGCCCCAGCATTTT. Amino acids: CASILPWGGQPQHF. The chain combines TRBV7-8 with TRBJ1-5; a possible D gene is TRBD1 (6 bases). V lost 7 bases to trimming and J lost 7 bases, with 17 bases between them. This CDR3 has 14 amino acids. Germline assignment: CDR1 SGHVS and CDR2 FQNEAQ.

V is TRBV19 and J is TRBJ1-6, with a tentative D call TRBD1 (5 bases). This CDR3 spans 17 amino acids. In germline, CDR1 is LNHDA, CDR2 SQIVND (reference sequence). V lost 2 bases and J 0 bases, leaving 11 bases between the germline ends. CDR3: CASSILHRSSYNSPLHF. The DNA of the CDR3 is TGTGCCAGTAGTATACTCCACAGGAGCTCCTATAATTCACCCCTCCACTTT.

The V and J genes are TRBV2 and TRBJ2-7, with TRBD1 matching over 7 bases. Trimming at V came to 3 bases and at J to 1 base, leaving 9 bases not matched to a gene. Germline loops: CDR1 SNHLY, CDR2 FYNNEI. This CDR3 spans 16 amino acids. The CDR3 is CASSEGTDGPSYEQYF. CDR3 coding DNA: TGTGCCAGCAGTGAGGGGACAGACGGGCCGTCCTACGAGCAGTACTTC.

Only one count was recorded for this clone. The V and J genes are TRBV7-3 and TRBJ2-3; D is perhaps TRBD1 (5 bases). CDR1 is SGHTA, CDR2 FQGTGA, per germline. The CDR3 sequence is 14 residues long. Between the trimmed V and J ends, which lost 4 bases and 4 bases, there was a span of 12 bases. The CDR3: CASSSALGPDTQYF. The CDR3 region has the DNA TGTGCCAGCAGCTCCGCCCTGGGGCCAGATACGCAGTATTTT.

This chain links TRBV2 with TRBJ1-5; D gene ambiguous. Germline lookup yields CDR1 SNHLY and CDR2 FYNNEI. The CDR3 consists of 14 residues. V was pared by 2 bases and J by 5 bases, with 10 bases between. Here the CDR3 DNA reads TGTGCCAGCAGTGAACGGTCCGGGGATCAGCCCCAGCATTTT. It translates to CASSERSGDQPQHF.

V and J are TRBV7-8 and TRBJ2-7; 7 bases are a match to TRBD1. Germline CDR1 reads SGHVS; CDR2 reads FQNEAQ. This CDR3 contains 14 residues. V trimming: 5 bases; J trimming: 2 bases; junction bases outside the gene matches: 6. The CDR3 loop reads CASSLGQSTYEQYF. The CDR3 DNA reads TGTGCCAGCAGCCTGGGACAGTCCACCTACGAGCAGTACTTC.

CDR3 residues: CASSPRRGRYNEQFF. CDR3 bases: TGTGCCAGCAGCCCCCGCAGGGGGCGATACAATGAGCAGTTCTTC. The V gene is TRBV3-1 (or the pseudogene TRBV3-2), the J gene TRBJ2-1, with TRBD1 matching over 8 bases. The trim removed 4 bases at V and 4 bases at J, leaving 6 bases unmatched. The CDR3 consists of 15 residues. Germline assignment: CDR1 LGHDT and CDR2 YNNKEL (reference sequence).

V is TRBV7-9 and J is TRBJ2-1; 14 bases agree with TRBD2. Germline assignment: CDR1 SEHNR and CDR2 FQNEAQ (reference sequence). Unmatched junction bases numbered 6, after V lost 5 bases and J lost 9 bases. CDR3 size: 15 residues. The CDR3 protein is CASSNPGLAGVEQFF. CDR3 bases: TGTGCCAGCAGCAATCCGGGACTAGCGGGGGTTGAGCAGTTCTTC.